This T cell receptor (beta chain) was identified during a study of cytomegalovirus exposure and HLA in healthy donors. Study in general: The 90 to 150 validation repertoires used a platform that matched the one used for the 600 to 750 first-cohort repertoires, as a later analysis reported. General study points: Cytomegalovirus status was reportedly diagnosed by the classifier with high specificity and sensitivity. The study flagged approximately 180 TCR beta chains as cytomegalovirus-associated.

The donors were members of the validation cohort, which comprised approximately 120 subjects and was separate from the first cohort of 730 or so subjects. About this clone: Its antigen is not known.

Germline assignment: CDR1 MNHEY and CDR2 SVGAGI. The CDR3 length is 15 residues. J lost 6 bases, V lost 6 bases, and 10 bases had no gene match. The protocol was immunoSEQ multiplex PCR, while the TCRdb copy is restricted to in-frame clones and leaves out a portion. The sample holds 85,000 to 120,000 clones, over 85% seen once. The sequence derives from a woman aged 18-29 years in good health and CMV-seronegative. Input material: PBMCs. V usage is TRBV6-5 and J usage is TRBJ2-1, with TRBD2 matching 8 bases. The CDR3 reads CASSLEREPRNEQFF. The CDR3 DNA reads as TGTGCCAGCAGCCTAGAGCGGGAGCCCCGCAATGAGCAGTTCTTC.